This entry is about one TCR beta chain. In the authors' workflow: Estimated nucleated cell counts came from reference gene primer amplification. Clones were read by immunoSEQ multiplex PCR, and TCRdb kept only the in-frame ones, dropping some. V and J calls plus clone size are reproduced from that table; the DNA served to infer D and trimming. The sample contains some 380,000 clones, 81% of which appear only once. This sample was included in a study of blood T cell repertoires in COVID-19. About the study: Donors in the United States, Italy and Spain gave samples during acute or convalescent COVID-19. Sample material is recorded as cDNA or gDNA derived from T cells, B-cell-depleted T cells, or PBMCs.

Germline trimming cut 1 base from V and 7 bases from J; bases unmatched to any gene: 7. The CDR3 length is 16 residues. The germline V gene encodes CDR1 SEHNR and CDR2 FQNEAQ (reference sequence). The sample comprised peripheral blood. This clonotype originated in a human donor with acute or convalescent COVID-19. The donor label of this sample is uncertain. This chain joins TRBV7-9 and TRBJ2-1, with TRBD1 identical over 10 bases. CDR3 DNA sequence: TGTGCCAGCAGCTTAGTGGGACAGGGGAGGGCGAATGAGCAGTTCTTC. It is translated as CASSLVGQGRANEQFF.